A single sample is the source of the 26 T cell receptor beta chains below, sequenced in a study of blood T cell repertoires in COVID-19. TCRdb's table, derived via immunoSEQ multiplex PCR, lists solely in-frame clones and lacks some. The sample carries about 180,000 clones, 82% recorded once. Specimen: PBMCs or T cells enriched from blood (not recorded which). The origin of the receptors is a man between 60 and 75 years old who had recovered from COVID-19.

This chain connects TRBV3-1 (or the pseudogene TRBV3-2) to TRBJ2-7; the D gene is possibly TRBD2 (5 bases). Germline loops: CDR1 LGHDT, CDR2 YNNKEL (reference sequence). The CDR3 length is 12 residues. The V gene lost 1 base and the J gene lost 10 bases, with 11 bases spanning the gap. CDR3 residues: CASSQGEAVQYF. Here the CDR3 DNA reads TGTGCCAGCAGCCAAGGGGAAGCGGTCCAGTACTTC.

The V and J genes are TRBV5-5 and TRBJ2-1; 9 nucleotides line up with TRBD2. V dropped 4 bases and J dropped 5; count of bases not matched to a gene: 10. CDR1 and CDR2 from the germline V gene are SGHKS and YYEKEE (reference sequence). The CDR3 sequence is 16 residues long. As DNA, the CDR3 is TGTGCCAGCAGCGTGCGGCAGCGGGGGGAACACAATGAGCAGTTCTTC. Protein sequence: CASSVRQRGEHNEQFF.

The gene calls are TRBV28 and TRBJ2-7; 9 nucleotides align to TRBD1. This CDR3 comprises 14 residues. Germline V gives CDR1 MDHEN, CDR2 SYDVKM. V was clipped by 6 bases and J by 3 bases; unmatched bases: 6. The CDR3 loop reads CASRGPGQGYEQYF. The CDR3 DNA reads as TGTGCCAGCAGAGGGCCGGGACAGGGCTACGAGCAGTACTTC.

The V gene is TRBV30, the J gene TRBJ1-5, with a tentative D call TRBD1 (5 bases). Germline V CDR1 and CDR2: GTSNPN, SVGIG (reference sequence). This CDR3 comprises 13 residues. V was clipped by 5 bases and J by 9 bases, with 17 bases between them. Here the CDR3 reads CAWLGRSGGPQHF. The CDR3 bases are TGTGCCTGGTTGGGACGCTCGGGAGGGCCCCAGCATTTT.

The chain uses TRBV2 and TRBJ1-5; no reliable D call. V dropped 5 bases and J dropped 0 bases, with 8 bases sitting between them. Germline V gene data show CDR1 as SNHLY and CDR2 as FYNNEI. This CDR3 contains 14 residues. This chain's CDR3 is CASSMEYSNQPQHF. The CDR3 DNA reads as TGTGCCAGCAGTATGGAGTATAGCAATCAGCCCCAGCATTTT.

The chain couples TRBV27 to TRBJ1-6; 8 bases fit TRBD1. The CDR3 is 16 amino acids. Per germline, CDR1 MNHEY and CDR2 SMNVEV (reference sequence). With V trimmed by 4 bases and J by 4 bases, 6 bases remained unmatched. DNA for the CDR3: TGTGCCAGCAGTTCCGGGACAGGACCTTATAATTCACCCCTCCACTTT. Protein: CASSSGTGPYNSPLHF.

The CDR3, as DNA: TGTGCCAGCTCCCTAGCCAGGGGGAACTCTGGAAACACCATATATTTT. It translates to CASSLARGNSGNTIYF. V gene TRBV18 combines with J gene TRBJ1-3, with 7 bases aligning to TRBD1. The CDR3 runs to 16 residues. Germline CDR1 reads KGHSH; CDR2 reads LQKENI. Trimming cost V 6 bases and J 0 bases; bases outside gene matches: 8. Based on the CDR3 plus reference TRBV18 and TRBJ1-3, the full variable domain is NAGVMQNPRHLVRRRGQEARLRCSPMKGHSHVYWYRQLPEEGLKFMVYLQKENIIDESGMPKERFSAEFPKEGPSILRIQQVVRGDSAAYFCASSLARGNSGNTIYFGEGSWLTVV.

This chain uses TRBV3-1 (or the pseudogene TRBV3-2) with TRBJ2-1; TRBD1 might be the D (5 bases). There are 16 residues in the CDR3. Germline CDR1 is LGHDT and CDR2 is YNNKEL (reference sequence). V lost 4 bases to trimming and J lost 2 bases, with 15 bases between them. This CDR3 reads CASSRAGSGTYNEQFF. CDR3 DNA: TGTGCCAGCAGCCGAGCAGGGTCCGGTACCTACAATGAGCAGTTCTTC.

The chain couples TRBV15 to TRBJ2-7; D is uncertain. This CDR3 contains 14 residues. The germline V and J ends were trimmed by 0 bases and 0 bases, with 6 bases remaining between them. Germline V gene lookup returns CDR1 LNHNV and CDR2 YYDKDF (reference sequence). CDR3 protein: CATSRDRYSYEQYF. The CDR3 region has the DNA TGTGCCACCAGCAGAGACAGGTACTCCTACGAGCAGTACTTC.

The CDR3 protein is CATSGGAWETQYF. CDR3 nucleotides: TGTGCCACTAGCGGGGGGGCGTGGGAGACCCAGTACTTC. V gene TRBV7-2 combines with J gene TRBJ2-5, with 12 bases fitting TRBD2. Trimming cost V 10 bases and J 5 bases; bases outside gene matches: 5. This CDR3 has 13 residues. CDR1 and CDR2 (germline): SGHTA, FQGNSA.

This clone came up a few times. The chain couples TRBV27 to TRBJ1-3; D possibly corresponds to TRBD1 (6 bases). Germline CDR1 MNHEY, CDR2 SMNVEV (reference sequence). Trimming left V 3 bases short and J 1 base short, with 13 bases between. This CDR3 has 16 residues. In DNA form, the CDR3 reads TGTGCCAGCAGTTTCTCAGGGGACCCTTCTGGAAACACCATATATTTT. Translation: CASSFSGDPSGNTIYF.

The chain couples TRBV5-1 to TRBJ1-1; TRBD1 aligns across 8 bases. Trimming at V came to 4 bases and at J to 0 bases, leaving 5 bases not matched to a gene. The CDR3 has 15 residues. Germline-derived CDR1 and CDR2 are SGHRS and YFSETQ. The CDR3: CASSPRTGLNTEAFF. DNA for the CDR3: TGCGCCAGCAGCCCCAGGACAGGGCTGAACACTGAAGCTTTCTTT.

This rearrangement joins TRBV7-9 to TRBJ2-3; possibly TRBD1 for D (6 bases). V lost 10 bases to trimming and J lost 4 bases, with 24 bases between them. The length of the CDR3 is 16 residues. Germline loops: CDR1 SEHNR, CDR2 FQNEAQ (reference sequence). CDR3 region: CATLGALSRGSDTQYF. CDR3 coding DNA: TGTGCCACCCTGGGGGCATTATCTAGGGGTTCAGATACGCAGTATTTT.

The chain combines TRBV2 with TRBJ2-3, with TRBD1 matching over 9 bases. The ends lost 7 bases at V and 5 bases at J; junction bases unmatched: 7. CDR3 size: 14 residues. Germline V gene lookup returns CDR1 SNHLY and CDR2 FYNNEI. DNA for the CDR3: TGTGCCAGCAACGGACAGGGGAATGGAGATACGCAGTATTTT. It translates to CASNGQGNGDTQYF. Using reference TRBV2 and TRBJ2-3 for the parts outside the CDR3, the full variable domain is EPEVTQTPSHQVTQMGQEVILRCVPISNHLYFYWYRQILGQKVEFLVSFYNNEISEKSEIFDDQFSVERPDGSNFTLKIRSTKLEDSAMYFCASNGQGNGDTQYFGPGTRLTVL.

This rearrangement joins TRBV28 to TRBJ2-1, with a tentative D call TRBD2 (6 bases). Germline CDR1 reads MDHEN; CDR2 reads SYDVKM. V lost 3 bases and J 6 bases, leaving 18 bases between the germline ends. CDR3 size: 16 residues. The CDR3, as DNA: TGTGCCAGCAGTTTTGGTGGAGGGTGGGCGGTCAATGAGCAGTTCTTC. Translation: CASSFGGGWAVNEQFF.

This clone has only a few counts. The rearrangement uses TRBV7-9 and TRBJ1-6; D remains unclear. This CDR3 has 14 amino acids. Trimming removed 7 bases at V and 7 bases at J, with 14 bases between. Looked up from germline, CDR1 is SEHNR and CDR2 is FQNEAQ (reference sequence). The CDR3 nucleotides read TGTGCCAGCACCCGGGAGGCAGCGAATTCACCCCTCCACTTT. It encodes CASTREAANSPLHF. The whole variable domain, filled in from reference TRBV7-9 and TRBJ1-6, reads DTGVSQNPRHKITKRGQNVTFRCDPISEHNRLYWYRQTLGQGPEFLTYFQNEAQLEKSRLLSDRFSAERPKGSFSTLEIQRTEQGDSAMYLCASTREAANSPLHFGNGTRLTVT.

This chain connects TRBV5-1 to TRBJ2-7, with 7 bases that match TRBD1. The CDR3 sequence is 14 residues long. J was trimmed by 6 bases and V by 7 bases; bases with no gene match: 13. Germline CDR1 reads SGHRS; CDR2 reads YFSETQ. This CDR3 is CASSGGREGTEQYF. CDR3 nucleotide sequence: TGCGCCAGCTCAGGGGGTAGGGAAGGCACCGAGCAGTACTTC.

V usage is TRBV27 and J usage is TRBJ1-4, with TRBD1 matching 8 bases. V dropped 0 bases and J dropped 6; count of bases not matched to a gene: 3. This CDR3 is 15 amino acids long. The germline V gene has CDR1 MNHEY and CDR2 SMNVEV (reference sequence). Here the CDR3 DNA reads TGTGCCAGCAGTTTATCGCCAGGGGGCTATGAAAAACTGTTTTTT. Protein sequence: CASSLSPGGYEKLFF.

The V call is TRBV2, the J call TRBJ1-3; D is unresolved. Germline V CDR1 and CDR2: SNHLY, FYNNEI. CDR3 length: 14 amino acids. V gave up 2 bases and J gave up 6 bases, with 11 bases separating them. CDR3 sequence (DNA): TGTGCCAGCAGTGAATCTCGGGTGGAAAACACCATATATTTT. This sequence encodes CASSESRVENTIYF.

This chain joins TRBV6-5 and TRBJ2-6; possibly TRBD2 for D (5 bases). V lost 4 bases, J lost 0 bases, and 7 bases lay in between. Germline V gene sequence: CDR1 MNHEY, CDR2 SVGAGI. The CDR3 loop spans 15 amino acids. The DNA for the CDR3 is TGTGCCAGCAGTTCGGGAATCTCTGGGGCCAACGTCCTGACTTTC. Translation gives CASSSGISGANVLTF.

This clone was observed once. The chain's CDR3 is CAVSTFGTRRYEQYF. In nucleotides, the CDR3 is TGTGCCGTATCGACGTTCGGGACAAGACGCTACGAGCAGTACTTC. This chain joins TRBV2 and TRBJ2-7; TRBD1 might be the D (6 bases). Trimming stripped 11 bases from V and 3 bases from J, with 23 bases between. CDR1 SNHLY and CDR2 FYNNEI come from the germline V gene. This CDR3 contains 15 residues.

The genes are TRBV19 and TRBJ2-1; 11 bases map to TRBD2. The trim removed 5 bases at V and 0 bases at J, leaving 6 bases unmatched. The length of the CDR3 is 17 residues. Germline loops: CDR1 LNHDA, CDR2 SQIVND (reference sequence). The CDR3 here is CASSPRLAGTSYNEQFF. As DNA, the CDR3 is TGTGCCAGTAGTCCCCGACTAGCGGGAACCTCCTACAATGAGCAGTTCTTC.

This clone has a single count. CDR3 loop: CASRPTGLETQYF. Here the CDR3 DNA reads TGTGCCAGCAGGCCCACAGGGTTAGAGACCCAGTACTTC. The V gene is TRBV12-3 or TRBV12-4, the J gene TRBJ2-5; D is perhaps TRBD1 (6 bases). The CDR3 is made up of 13 amino acids. V was trimmed by 6 bases and J by 4 bases, leaving 12 bases between them.

V is TRBV7-9 and J is TRBJ2-1; a possible D gene is TRBD2 (5 bases). The CDR3 contains 12 residues. Germline-derived CDR1 and CDR2 are SEHNR and FQNEAQ (reference sequence). Trimming shortened V by 3 bases and J by 9 bases, and 9 bases separated the two germline ends. The DNA for the CDR3 is TGTGCCAGCAGCTTCGGACGGGGTGAGCAGTTCTTC. Its protein is CASSFGRGEQFF.

V gene TRBV28 combines with J gene TRBJ1-2; 7 positions match TRBD1. The trim removed 8 bases at V and 4 bases at J, leaving 10 bases unmatched. This CDR3 has 14 amino acids. The germline V gene has CDR1 MDHEN and CDR2 SYDVKM. DNA for the CDR3: TGTGCCAGCGCCTTACAGGGGCCCCCCTATGGCTACACCTTC. Protein: CASALQGPPYGYTF.

The chain carries TRBV5-4 and TRBJ2-7; a possible D gene is TRBD1 (6 bases). This CDR3 spans 14 amino acids. Germline lookup yields CDR1 SGHNT and CDR2 YYREEE (reference sequence). V was shortened by 2 bases and J by 0 bases, with 9 bases between the two germline ends. For the CDR3, the DNA is TGTGCCAGCAGCTTAGGGGACATCTCCTACGAGCAGTACTTC. It specifies CASSLGDISYEQYF.